The source of this T cell receptor beta chain is a study of T-cell reconstitution after alpha-beta-depleted transplantation in children. CDR3 length equals 15 residues. Trimming stripped 3 bases from V and 5 bases from J, with 16 bases between. CDR1 and CDR2 (germline): SGHNT, YYREEE (reference sequence). This clonotype came up a few times. Its target is unknown. Unique molecular identifiers featured in how the TCRbeta library was prepared. TCRdb reprocessed the PCR reads via MiXCR and lists one record per CDR3 protein. The repertoire consists of fewer than 700,000 distinct CDR3 sequences, with about an eighth occurring once and the leading ten covering over 2%. Broader study findings: Expanded graft clones, several hundred of them, were reportedly the source of alpha-beta T cells about two months after transplant. A year had passed since transplant, and T-cell counts and diversity by then came mostly from newly produced T cells. It was surviving recipient T cells and thymic progenitors that gave some patients high TCRbeta diversity at day 60.

This sample comprised PBMCs, mostly from graft donor cells, obtained 360 days after TCRalphabeta/CD19-depleted stem cell transplant. This sequence originates from a male patient between 5 and 17 years old who had a stem cell transplant for acute myeloid leukemia, so the T cells may come from the graft donor. The chain has TRBV5-4 and TRBJ2-3; TRBD2 is a possible D gene (5 bases). This CDR3 is CASSSHRGLLDTQYF. The CDR3 DNA is TGTGCCAGCAGCTCCCACCGCGGACTTTTAGATACGCAGTATTTT.